A selection of T cell receptor beta chains follows, all from one sample in a study of fetal regulatory T cell absence and autoimmunity. Here immunoSEQ multiplex PCR was the method, and the copy in TCRdb shows in-frame clones only, minus some. This table holds 85,000 to 100,000 clones, approximately 79% found once. Input material: pancreas tissue. These receptors all come from a male donor with IPEX syndrome. Each CDR3 is given with its conserved first and last residue. The D gene is left open where the match is weak. Clone size appears in some rows only: once, few, many, or a class for an expanded clone.

j_gene: TRBJ1-5
v_gene: TRBV12-5
abundance: -
d_gene: -
CDR3aa: CASGRGTSNQPQHF
CDR3nt: TGTGCTAGTGGCAGGGGAACGAGCAATCAGCCCCAGCATTTT

j_gene: TRBJ2-7
v_gene: TRBV4-3
abundance: once
d_gene: TRBD2
CDR3aa: CASSQAAGTYEQYF
CDR3nt: TGCGCCAGCAGCCAAGCAGCGGGAACCTACGAGCAGTACTTC

j_gene: TRBJ2-5
v_gene: TRBV5-5
abundance: -
d_gene: TRBD2
CDR3aa: CASRPRLAGALGETQYF
CDR3nt: TGTGCCAGCAGACCACGACTAGCGGGGGCCCTCGGGGAGACCCAGTACTTC

j_gene: TRBJ2-3
v_gene: TRBV7-2
abundance: -
d_gene: TRBD1
CDR3aa: CASSLGQGADTQYF
CDR3nt: TGTGCCAGCAGCTTGGGACAGGGGGCAGATACGCAGTATTTT

j_gene: TRBJ2-7
v_gene: TRBV2
abundance: -
d_gene: TRBD1
CDR3aa: CASSDDRDHEQYF
CDR3nt: TGTGCCAGCAGTGACGACAGGGACCACGAGCAGTACTTC

j_gene: TRBJ2-1
v_gene: TRBV7-9
abundance: -
d_gene: TRBD2
CDR3aa: CASSSPGLAGRPRHEQFF
CDR3nt: TGTGCCAGCAGTTCTCCGGGACTAGCGGGACGTCCCCGTCATGAGCAGTTCTTC

j_gene: TRBJ2-3
v_gene: TRBV5-4
abundance: -
d_gene: -
CDR3aa: CASTLRGASDTQYF
CDR3nt: TGTGCCAGCACCCTACGGGGGGCATCGGATACGCAGTATTTT

j_gene: TRBJ2-1
v_gene: TRBV6-5
abundance: -
d_gene: -
CDR3aa: CASSSSIRGEQFF
CDR3nt: TGTGCCAGCAGTTCATCTATTAGGGGTGAGCAGTTCTTC

j_gene: TRBJ2-3
v_gene: TRBV6-5
abundance: -
d_gene: TRBD2
CDR3aa: CASSTGGADTQYF
CDR3nt: TGTGCCAGCAGTACGGGAGGAGCAGATACGCAGTATTTT

j_gene: TRBJ1-2
v_gene: TRBV4-3
abundance: few
d_gene: -
CDR3aa: CASSQDSQRLNYGYTF
CDR3nt: TGCGCCAGCAGCCAAGATTCTCAACGACTGAACTATGGCTACACCTTC

j_gene: TRBJ2-3
v_gene: TRBV2
abundance: -
d_gene: -
CDR3aa: CASSQGGLSTDTQYF
CDR3nt: TGTGCCAGCAGCCAAGGGGGACTCAGCACAGATACGCAGTATTTT

j_gene: TRBJ1-1
v_gene: TRBV29-1
abundance: -
d_gene: TRBD1
CDR3aa: CSGTTGTNTEAFF
CDR3nt: TGCAGCGGCACGACAGGGACCAACACTGAAGCTTTCTTT

j_gene: TRBJ1-2
v_gene: TRBV27
abundance: -
d_gene: -
CDR3aa: CASSLSGGGYTF
CDR3nt: TGTGCCAGCAGTTTATCAGGGGGAGGCTACACCTTC

j_gene: TRBJ1-2
v_gene: TRBV23-1
abundance: -
d_gene: TRBD1
CDR3aa: CARQTGRSGYTF
CDR3nt: TGCGCCAGACAGACAGGGAGGAGTGGCTACACCTTC

j_gene: TRBJ2-5
v_gene: TRBV7-6
abundance: -
d_gene: -
CDR3aa: CASSFLPPRQETQYF
CDR3nt: TGTGCCAGCAGCTTTCTCCCTCCGCGTCAAGAGACCCAGTACTTC

j_gene: TRBJ1-2
v_gene: TRBV20-1
abundance: -
d_gene: -
CDR3aa: CSARTFYGYTF
CDR3nt: TGCAGTGCTAGAACCTTTTATGGCTACACCTTC

j_gene: TRBJ2-3
v_gene: TRBV6-5
abundance: -
d_gene: -
CDR3aa: CASSYSRGGTDTQYF
CDR3nt: TGTGCCAGCAGTTACTCAAGGGGGGGCACAGATACGCAGTATTTT

j_gene: TRBJ2-1
v_gene: TRBV2
abundance: -
d_gene: TRBD2
CDR3aa: CASLLAGEQFF
CDR3nt: TGTGCCAGCTTACTAGCGGGTGAGCAGTTCTTC

j_gene: TRBJ1-5
v_gene: TRBV27
abundance: -
d_gene: -
CDR3aa: CASSFQGNQPQHF
CDR3nt: TGTGCCAGCAGTTTCCAGGGCAATCAGCCCCAGCATTTT

j_gene: TRBJ1-5
v_gene: TRBV10-1
abundance: medium-sized
d_gene: TRBD1
CDR3aa: CASRTGRNQPQHF
CDR3nt: TGCGCCAGCCGGACAGGCCGCAATCAGCCCCAGCATTTT

j_gene: TRBJ2-7
v_gene: TRBV19
abundance: -
d_gene: TRBD2
CDR3aa: CASSIGLAGYEQYF
CDR3nt: TGTGCCAGTAGTATAGGACTAGCGGGCTACGAGCAGTACTTC

j_gene: TRBJ1-1
v_gene: TRBV27
abundance: -
d_gene: TRBD1
CDR3aa: CASSLLGQNTEAFF
CDR3nt: TGTGCCAGCAGTTTACTGGGACAGAATACTGAAGCTTTCTTT

j_gene: TRBJ2-5
v_gene: TRBV20-1
abundance: -
d_gene: -
CDR3aa: CSARGQETQYF
CDR3nt: TGCAGTGCTAGAGGGCAAGAGACCCAGTACTTC

j_gene: TRBJ1-1
v_gene: TRBV11-2
abundance: -
d_gene: TRBD1
CDR3aa: CASRIGQGINTEAFF
CDR3nt: TGTGCCAGCAGGATAGGACAGGGGATTAACACTGAAGCTTTCTTT

j_gene: TRBJ2-3
v_gene: TRBV2
abundance: -
d_gene: -
CDR3aa: CASRQATDTQYF
CDR3nt: TGTGCCAGCAGGCAGGCCACAGATACGCAGTATTTT

j_gene: TRBJ2-7
v_gene: TRBV6-5
abundance: -
d_gene: TRBD2
CDR3aa: CASSPLAGGHYEQYF
CDR3nt: TGTGCCAGCAGTCCACTAGCGGGGGGGCACTACGAGCAGTACTTC

j_gene: TRBJ2-7
v_gene: TRBV6-1
abundance: -
d_gene: -
CDR3aa: CASSAVIAEYEQYF
CDR3nt: TGTGCCAGCAGTGCCGTAATAGCGGAGTACGAGCAGTACTTC

j_gene: TRBJ2-5
v_gene: TRBV5-1
abundance: -
d_gene: TRBD2
CDR3aa: CASSPLPGLAGEETQYF
CDR3nt: TGCGCCAGCAGCCCACTACCGGGACTAGCGGGGGAAGAGACCCAGTACTTC

j_gene: TRBJ2-1
v_gene: TRBV15
abundance: -
d_gene: -
CDR3aa: CATRRDFLYNEQFF
CDR3nt: TGTGCCACCAGGCGTGACTTCTTATACAATGAGCAGTTCTTC

j_gene: TRBJ1-2
v_gene: TRBV6-5
abundance: few
d_gene: TRBD1
CDR3aa: CASSYSTGGYGYTF
CDR3nt: TGTGCCAGCAGTTACTCGACAGGGGGCTATGGCTACACCTTC

j_gene: TRBJ2-4
v_gene: TRBV21-1
abundance: many
d_gene: -
CDR3aa: CASSKRLDILAKNIQYF
CDR3nt: TGTGCCAGCAGCAAACGGTTGGACATTTTAGCCAAAAACATTCAGTACTTC

j_gene: TRBJ1-6
v_gene: TRBV6-1
abundance: -
d_gene: -
CDR3aa: CASKGVNSPLHF
CDR3nt: TGTGCCAGCAAGGGAGTAAATTCACCCCTCCACTTT

j_gene: TRBJ2-1
v_gene: TRBV5-1
abundance: -
d_gene: TRBD1
CDR3aa: CASSRDRGYNEQFF
CDR3nt: TGCGCCAGCAGCCGGGACAGGGGGTACAATGAGCAGTTCTTC

j_gene: TRBJ1-4
v_gene: TRBV11-3
abundance: -
d_gene: TRBD1
CDR3aa: CASSPRRDRANEKLFF
CDR3nt: TGTGCCAGCAGCCCGCGACGGGACAGAGCTAATGAAAAACTGTTTTTT

j_gene: TRBJ2-3
v_gene: TRBV9
abundance: -
d_gene: -
CDR3aa: CASSDKKRDTQYF
CDR3nt: TGTGCCAGCAGCGACAAGAAGCGGGATACGCAGTATTTT

j_gene: TRBJ2-3
v_gene: TRBV9
abundance: once
d_gene: -
CDR3aa: CASSPNSDTQYF
CDR3nt: TGTGCCAGCAGCCCCAACTCAGATACGCAGTATTTT

j_gene: TRBJ2-1
v_gene: TRBV9
abundance: -
d_gene: -
CDR3aa: CASSVAPNANEQFF
CDR3nt: TGTGCCAGCAGCGTAGCCCCTAATGCCAATGAGCAGTTCTTC

j_gene: TRBJ2-3
v_gene: TRBV9
abundance: -
d_gene: TRBD2
CDR3aa: CASSVATGLAGDTQYF
CDR3nt: TGTGCCAGCAGCGTAGCTACCGGACTAGCGGGAGATACGCAGTATTTT

j_gene: TRBJ1-2
v_gene: TRBV27
abundance: -
d_gene: TRBD1
CDR3aa: CASSLTGTGWDGYTF
CDR3nt: TGTGCCAGCAGTTTAACCGGGACAGGGTGGGATGGCTACACCTTC

j_gene: TRBJ1-5
v_gene: TRBV6-1
abundance: few
d_gene: TRBD1
CDR3aa: CASSGTGTFSNQPQHF
CDR3nt: TGTGCCAGCAGTGGGACAGGGACTTTTAGCAATCAGCCCCAGCATTTT

j_gene: TRBJ2-5
v_gene: TRBV4-2
abundance: -
d_gene: -
CDR3aa: CASSQDRGRPETQYF
CDR3nt: TGTGCCAGCAGCCAAGATCGGGGCCGACCCGAGACCCAGTACTTC

j_gene: TRBJ2-7
v_gene: TRBV27
abundance: -
d_gene: TRBD2
CDR3aa: CASSRGSPYEQYF
CDR3nt: TGTGCCAGCAGTCGCGGGAGCCCCTACGAGCAGTACTTC

j_gene: TRBJ2-3
v_gene: TRBV6-5
abundance: -
d_gene: TRBD2
CDR3aa: CASSYSTSGTDTQYF
CDR3nt: TGTGCCAGCAGTTACTCGACTAGCGGTACAGATACGCAGTATTTT

j_gene: TRBJ2-5
v_gene: TRBV6-5
abundance: -
d_gene: -
CDR3aa: CASSSSQETQYF
CDR3nt: TGTGCCAGCAGCTCCTCACAAGAGACCCAGTACTTC

j_gene: TRBJ2-3
v_gene: TRBV29-1
abundance: -
d_gene: -
CDR3aa: CSVETSTDTQYF
CDR3nt: TGCAGCGTTGAGACTAGCACAGATACGCAGTATTTT

j_gene: TRBJ1-3
v_gene: TRBV5-1
abundance: few
d_gene: -
CDR3aa: CASSLGQGNTIYF
CDR3nt: TGCGCCAGCAGCTTGGGGCAGGGTAACACCATATATTTT

j_gene: TRBJ2-5
v_gene: TRBV2
abundance: -
d_gene: TRBD2
CDR3aa: CASRSGRGVQETQYF
CDR3nt: TGTGCCAGCCGTAGCGGGAGGGGGGTGCAAGAGACCCAGTACTTC

j_gene: TRBJ2-2
v_gene: TRBV23-1
abundance: once
d_gene: -
CDR3aa: CASSLWVTGANTGELFF
CDR3nt: TGCGCCAGCAGTCTGTGGGTGACCGGAGCGAACACCGGGGAGCTGTTTTTT

j_gene: TRBJ2-3
v_gene: TRBV7-6
abundance: once
d_gene: -
CDR3aa: CASSLPTGSTDTQYF
CDR3nt: TGTGCCAGCAGCTTACCGACAGGTAGCACAGATACGCAGTATTTT

j_gene: TRBJ1-4
v_gene: TRBV4-1
abundance: once
d_gene: -
CDR3aa: CASSLLGGEKLFF
CDR3nt: TGCGCCAGCAGCCTCCTTGGGGGTGAAAAACTGTTTTTT

j_gene: TRBJ2-7
v_gene: TRBV11-2
abundance: few
d_gene: TRBD2
CDR3aa: CASSRTSVDEQYF
CDR3nt: TGTGCCAGCAGCCGGACTAGCGTGGACGAGCAGTACTTC

j_gene: TRBJ2-7
v_gene: TRBV7-6
abundance: -
d_gene: -
CDR3aa: CASSRWLDPSYEQYF
CDR3nt: TGTGCCAGCAGCCGGTGGCTAGACCCTTCCTACGAGCAGTACTTC

j_gene: TRBJ2-5
v_gene: TRBV5-1
abundance: once
d_gene: TRBD1
CDR3aa: CASSQTGVKTQYF
CDR3nt: TGCGCCAGCAGCCAAACAGGGGTGAAGACCCAGTACTTC

j_gene: TRBJ1-1
v_gene: TRBV29-1
abundance: once
d_gene: -
CDR3aa: CSVLRNTEAFF
CDR3nt: TGCAGCGTTCTCAGGAACACTGAAGCTTTCTTT

j_gene: TRBJ1-1
v_gene: TRBV29-1
abundance: -
d_gene: -
CDR3aa: CSVEVAENTEAFF
CDR3nt: TGCAGCGTTGAGGTTGCGGAGAACACTGAAGCTTTCTTT

j_gene: TRBJ2-5
v_gene: TRBV27
abundance: few
d_gene: -
CDR3aa: CASSFSVQETQYF
CDR3nt: TGTGCCAGCAGTTTTTCAGTCCAAGAGACCCAGTACTTC

j_gene: TRBJ2-7
v_gene: TRBV6-1
abundance: few
d_gene: -
CDR3aa: CASSGAYEQYF
CDR3nt: TGTGCCAGCAGTGGTGCCTACGAGCAGTACTTC